The 4 T cell receptor beta chains given below trace back to one sample, sequenced in a study of T cell responses to AZD1222 COVID-19 vaccine. The assay was immunoSEQ multiplex PCR, and TCRdb's table has in-frame clones only and misses some. This table has about 85,000 clones, 90% appearing once. The starting material was peripheral blood, obtained on day 0 of AZD1222 vaccination. The receptors here all came from an adult in good health.

The table lists this clone with a count of one. The rearrangement links TRBV3-1 (or the pseudogene TRBV3-2) to TRBJ1-2; D might be TRBD1 (6 bases). The length of the CDR3 is 15 residues. Trimming removed 2 bases at V and 4 bases at J, with 14 bases between. Germline loops: CDR1 LGHDT, CDR2 YNNKEL (reference sequence). CDR3 loop: CASSQTRQESYGYTF. The CDR3 DNA is TGTGCCAGCAGCCAAACCAGACAGGAATCCTATGGCTACACCTTC.

The CDR3 protein is CASSLEGTRPRYF. DNA for the CDR3: TGCGCCAGCAGCTTGGAGGGAACGCGCCCCAGGTACTTC. The chain links TRBV5-1 to TRBJ2-7, with D uncertain. Trimming cost V 0 bases and J 12 bases, with 16 bases left between them. This CDR3 contains 13 residues. Germline CDR1 and CDR2: SGHRS and YFSETQ.

The rearrangement uses TRBV28 and TRBJ1-2, with D possibly TRBD1 on 5 matching bases. Germline values: CDR1 MDHEN, CDR2 SYDVKM. The V end lost 4 bases, the J end lost 4 bases, and 7 bases lay between the germline ends. The CDR3 is 12 residues long. The CDR3 protein is CASSSGFYGYTF. In DNA form, the CDR3 reads TGTGCCAGCAGTTCAGGGTTCTATGGCTACACCTTC.

The chain has TRBV2 and TRBJ2-7; 7 bases match TRBD1. The length of the CDR3 is 12 residues. The germline V gene encodes CDR1 SNHLY and CDR2 FYNNEI. The junction had 4 bases not matched to a gene; V was cut back by 6 bases and J by 5 bases. In nucleotides, the CDR3 is TGTGCCAGCAGATACACAGGGGACGAGCAGTACTTC. Translating gives CASRYTGDEQYF.